This record covers a single TCR beta chain. The CDR3 is made up of 16 amino acids. Germline CDR1 and CDR2: MNHNS and SASEGT. V lost 4 bases to trimming and J lost 3 bases, with 16 bases between them. The data are from a study of shared T cell receptors in the human thymus. Clones were sequenced by immunoSEQ multiplex PCR, and TCRdb holds only the in-frame ones, with some missing. The sample includes some 760,000 clones, around 85% of them seen just once. This sample was also put to use in a study of human thymus T cells. That study reports: Thymic tissue was derived from resections collected during corrective heart surgery. Usage of V and J genes appeared biased in thymic and blood repertoires.

Sequences were obtained from thymocytes. This clonotype was obtained from a girl under three years old with a congenital heart defect. This rearrangement joins TRBV6-1 to TRBJ1-3, with D possibly being TRBD1 (6 bases). DNA for the CDR3: TGTGCCAGCAGTGCCTACCCGGACAGCAGTGGAAACACCATATATTTT. Protein: CASSAYPDSSGNTIYF.